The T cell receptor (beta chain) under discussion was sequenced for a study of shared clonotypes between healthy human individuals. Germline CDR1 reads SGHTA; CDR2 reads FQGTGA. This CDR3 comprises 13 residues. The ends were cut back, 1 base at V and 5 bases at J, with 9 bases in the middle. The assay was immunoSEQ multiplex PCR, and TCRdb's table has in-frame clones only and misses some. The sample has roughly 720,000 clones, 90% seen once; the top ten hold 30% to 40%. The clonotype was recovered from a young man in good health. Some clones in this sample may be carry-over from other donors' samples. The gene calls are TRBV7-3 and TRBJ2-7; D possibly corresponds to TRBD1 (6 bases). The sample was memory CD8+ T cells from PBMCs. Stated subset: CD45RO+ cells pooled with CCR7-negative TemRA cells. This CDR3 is CASSLRGQDEQYF. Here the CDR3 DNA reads TGTGCCAGCAGCTTAAGGGGGCAGGACGAGCAGTACTTC.